Below are 10 T cell receptor beta chains sequenced from a single sample in a study of CD8 T cells in ankylosing spondylitis. Study findings and constraints: Within ankylosing spondylitis blood, a TCR beta motif made up of seven or eight highly homologous variants appeared to be characteristic.

TCRdb reprocessed the 5' RACE reads with MiXCR, giving one entry per CDR3 protein. In the table there are about 220,000 distinct CDR3 sequences, about 6.7% of which are singletons. These receptors are not linked to any known antigen. The source material was blood, either unsorted or a sorted T cell fraction (not recorded which). These receptors came from a male donor with ankylosing spondylitis.

A few counts support this clonotype. This chain links TRBV3-1 with TRBJ1-4; D uncertain. Germline CDR1 is LGHDT and CDR2 is YNNKEL (reference sequence). Trimming pared 0 bases from V and 5 bases from J, leaving 16 bases between. The CDR3 has 17 amino acids. The CDR3 nucleotides read TGTGCCAGCAGCCAAGAAATAAGAGCAGAAGAAAATGAAAAACTGTTTTTT. Its protein product is CASSQEIRAEENEKLFF.

This clonotype occurred many times. The CDR3 DNA follows: TGTGCCATCAGTGAGTCGGGCTACACCTTC. Protein: CAISESGYTF. V is TRBV10-3 and J is TRBJ1-2; unclear D gene. V lost 0 bases and J 8 bases, leaving 1 base between the germline ends. CDR1 and CDR2 from the germline V gene are ENHRY and SYGVKD. This CDR3 spans 10 amino acids.

This clonotype was recorded many times. V is TRBV29-1 and J is TRBJ2-5; TRBD1 aligns across 8 bases. Trimming removed 3 bases from V and 2 bases from J; junction bases left unmatched: 5. CDR1 is SQVTM, CDR2 ANQGSEA, per germline. This CDR3 is 14 amino acids long. The CDR3 is CSVEGQEFQETQYF. CDR3 coding DNA: TGCAGCGTTGAGGGACAGGAGTTTCAAGAGACCCAGTACTTC.

This clonotype was detected ten times or more. The DNA for the CDR3 is TGTGCCACCAGTGATTTACGGGTTACCGGGGAGCTGTTTTTT. Translation: CATSDLRVTGELFF. V is TRBV24-1 and J is TRBJ2-2; D not resolved. CDR3 length: 14 amino acids. Germline CDR1 KGHDR, CDR2 SFDVKD. V gave up 1 base and J gave up 5 bases, with 7 bases separating them.

The V and J genes are TRBV6-1 and TRBJ2-7; TRBD2 agrees at 9 bases. Germline-derived CDR1 and CDR2 are MNHNS and SASEGT. The CDR3 sequence is 15 residues long. V gave up 8 bases and J gave up 0 bases; unmatched junction bases: 8. CDR3 amino acids: CASPASGARSYEQYF. DNA of the CDR3: TGTGCCAGCCCGGCTAGCGGGGCCCGCTCCTACGAGCAGTACTTC.

The genes are TRBV4-2 and TRBJ2-5, with 11 bases lining up with TRBD1. The CDR3 sequence is 16 residues long. Germline assignment: CDR1 LGHNA and CDR2 YNFKEQ. Trimming removed 4 bases from V and 5 bases from J; junction bases left unmatched: 9. CDR3 nucleotide sequence: TGTGCCAGCAGCCTCCCCGGGACAGGGGGAGGGGAGACCCAGTACTTC. It codes for CASSLPGTGGGETQYF.

The chain uses TRBV7-9 and TRBJ2-1, with unresolved D. Deletions cut 6 bases from V and 7 bases from J, with 10 bases between. CDR3 length equals 12 residues. The germline gives CDR1 SEHNR, CDR2 FQNEAQ (reference sequence). The CDR3 nucleotides read TGTGCCAGCAGTCCTACTCGGAATGAGCAGTTCTTC. Amino acids: CASSPTRNEQFF.

A few counts support this clonotype. The chain has TRBV4-2 and TRBJ2-5; TRBD1 aligns across 7 bases. The CDR3 length is 16 residues. The junction had 9 bases not matched to a gene; V was cut back by 1 base and J by 4 bases. Germline values: CDR1 LGHNA, CDR2 YNFKEQ. CDR3 in amino acids: CASSQVSGGRGETQYF. The CDR3, as DNA: TGTGCCAGCAGCCAAGTATCAGGGGGTAGGGGAGAGACCCAGTACTTC.

This clonotype was detected ten times or more. This sequence joins TRBV20-1 and TRBJ2-2; D not resolved. The CDR3 covers 14 residues. From germline, CDR1 is DFQATT and CDR2 SNEGSKA (reference sequence). With 0 bases removed from V and 4 bases from J, the gap between germline ends came to 9 bases. The CDR3 here is CSARDFLITGELFF. The CDR3 DNA follows: TGCAGTGCTAGAGATTTCTTGATCACCGGGGAGCTGTTTTTT.

This clonotype has at least ten counts. The rearrangement links TRBV10-3 to TRBJ2-2; D is ambiguous. V was trimmed by 4 bases and J by 5 bases, leaving 5 bases between them. CDR1 and CDR2 from the germline V gene are ENHRY and SYGVKD. The CDR3 totals 12 residues. For the CDR3, the DNA is TGTGCCATCAGTGGGGAAACCGGGGAGCTGTTTTTT. Translation gives CAISGETGELFF.